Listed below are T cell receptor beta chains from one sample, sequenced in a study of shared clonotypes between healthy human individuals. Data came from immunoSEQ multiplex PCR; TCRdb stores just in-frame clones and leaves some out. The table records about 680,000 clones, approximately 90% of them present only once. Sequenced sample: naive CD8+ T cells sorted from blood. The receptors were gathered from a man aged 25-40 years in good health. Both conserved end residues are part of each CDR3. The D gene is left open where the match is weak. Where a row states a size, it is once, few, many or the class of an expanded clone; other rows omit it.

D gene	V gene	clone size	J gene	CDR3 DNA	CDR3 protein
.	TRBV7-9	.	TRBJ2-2	TGTGCCAGCAGCCCCCCGAACCGGGGCACCGGGGAGCTGTTTTTT	CASSPPNRGTGELFF
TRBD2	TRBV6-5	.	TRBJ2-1	TGTGCCAGCAGTTACGGAGCGGGGGAATCATACAATGAGCAGTTCTTC	CASSYGAGESYNEQFF
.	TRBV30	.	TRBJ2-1	TGTGCCTGGACACGGCTGGTAAACAATGAGCAGTTCTTC	CAWTRLVNNEQFF
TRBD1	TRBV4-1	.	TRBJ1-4	TGCGCCAGCAGCCTAAGGACAGGGGTAGTAGGAAAACTGTTTTTT	CASSLRTGVVGKLFF
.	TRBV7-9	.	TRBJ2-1	TGTGCCAGCAGCTCCCCGGAGACCTACAATGAGCAGTTCTTC	CASSSPETYNEQFF
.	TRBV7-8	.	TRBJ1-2	TGTGCCAGCAGCTGGAGAACCGACTCCGGTCCACCCCCATATGGCTACACCTTC	CASSWRTDSGPPPYGYTF
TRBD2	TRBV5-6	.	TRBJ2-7	TGTGCCAGCAGCTTGGCGATAGCGGGCCTCTACGAGCAGTACTTC	CASSLAIAGLYEQYF
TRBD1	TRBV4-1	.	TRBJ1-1	TGCGCCAGCAGCCATCCATTGGGACAGACGAACACTGAAGCTTTCTTT	CASSHPLGQTNTEAFF
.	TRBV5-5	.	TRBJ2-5	TGTGCCAGCAGCATCCGGACATTTCAAGAGACCCAGTACTTC	CASSIRTFQETQYF
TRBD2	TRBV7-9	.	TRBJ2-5	TGTGCCAGCAGCTTAGAAGGGCTAGCGGGAGTGCTGACAGAGACCCAGTACTTC	CASSLEGLAGVLTETQYF
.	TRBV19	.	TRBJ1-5	TGTGCCAGTAGTATAGTGGGCCAAAGCAATCAGCCCCAGCATTTT	CASSIVGQSNQPQHF
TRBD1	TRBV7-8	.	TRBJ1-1	TGTGCCAGCAGCTATGGGACAGAAGGATCGTACACTGAAGCTTTCTTT	CASSYGTEGSYTEAFF
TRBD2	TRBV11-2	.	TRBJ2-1	TGTGCCAGCAGCAATAGCGGGAGCGGAGACAATGAGCAGTTCTTC	CASSNSGSGDNEQFF
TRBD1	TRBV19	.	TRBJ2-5	TGTGCCAGTAGTCCATCTTACCTCGGACAGGGAGCCCACTTC	CASSPSYLGQGAHF
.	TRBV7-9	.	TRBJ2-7	TGTGCCAGCACCTACCCCCCAGCCAGGGAGGCGACCTACGAGCAGTACTTC	CASTYPPAREATYEQYF
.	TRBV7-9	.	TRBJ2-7	TGTGCCAGCAGCTTATGGCAGTCCTACGAGCAGTACTTC	CASSLWQSYEQYF
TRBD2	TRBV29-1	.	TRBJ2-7	TGCAGCGTCTGGACTAGCAGATACGAGCAGTACTTC	CSVWTSRYEQYF
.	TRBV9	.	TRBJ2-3	TGTGCCAGCAGCGTAGCGGTTACCCCAGATACGCAGTATTTT	CASSVAVTPDTQYF
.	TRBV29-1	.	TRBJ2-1	TGCAGCCTCTCAGGGGTCGGGTACAATGAGCAGTTCTTC	CSLSGVGYNEQFF
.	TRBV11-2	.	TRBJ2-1	TGTGCCAGCAGCTCGGCAGGTTACAATGAGCAGTTCTTC	CASSSAGYNEQFF
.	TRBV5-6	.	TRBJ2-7	TGTGCCAGCAGGTACCGTGGGAGCCCCTCCTACGAGCAGTACTTC	CASRYRGSPSYEQYF
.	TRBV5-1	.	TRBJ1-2	TGCGCCAGCAGCTTGGCCGAAGGGTCTTATGGCTACACCTTC	CASSLAEGSYGYTF
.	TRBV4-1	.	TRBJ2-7	TGCGCCAGCAGCCAAGAAAAGCAGGGGAGGGACGAGCAGTACTTC	CASSQEKQGRDEQYF
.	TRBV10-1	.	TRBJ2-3	TGCGCCAGCAGTGAGTCGGGGGCGTGGGATACGCAGTATTTT	CASSESGAWDTQYF
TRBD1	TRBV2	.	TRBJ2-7	TGTGCCAGCAGTTCACCGGGACAGAACTACGAGCAGTACTTC	CASSSPGQNYEQYF
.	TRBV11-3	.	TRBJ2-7	TGTGCCAGCAGCTTAGGGTCGGTATCCGAGCAGTACTTC	CASSLGSVSEQYF
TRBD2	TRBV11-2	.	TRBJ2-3	TGTGCCAGCAGCCTCGATGGACTAGCGGGGTCTAGCACAGATACGCAGTATTTT	CASSLDGLAGSSTDTQYF
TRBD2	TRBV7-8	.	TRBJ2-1	TGTGCCAGCCTTCATCGGACTAGCGGGAGGGCCAGTTACAATGAGCAGTTCTTC	CASLHRTSGRASYNEQFF
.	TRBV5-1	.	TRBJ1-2	TGCGCCAGCAGCGAGGAGAACTACTATGGCTACACCTTC	CASSEENYYGYTF
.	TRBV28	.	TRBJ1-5	TGTGCCAGCAGTTTATACCGACGGAGCAATCAGCCCCAGCATTTT	CASSLYRRSNQPQHF
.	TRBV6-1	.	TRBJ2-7	TGTGCCAGCAGTGATCGGACCACCTACGAGCAGTACTTC	CASSDRTTYEQYF
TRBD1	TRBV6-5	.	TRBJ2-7	TGTGCCAGCAGTTCGGGACAGGGGGCTTACGAGCAGTACTTC	CASSSGQGAYEQYF
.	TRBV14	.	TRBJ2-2	TGTGCCAGCAGCCATGCTAGTCGGAACACCGGGGAGCTGTTTTTT	CASSHASRNTGELFF
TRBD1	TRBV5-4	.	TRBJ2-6	TGTGCCAGCAGCCCACTAACCGGGACAGAACTCTCTGGGGCCAACGTCCTGACTTTC	CASSPLTGTELSGANVLTF
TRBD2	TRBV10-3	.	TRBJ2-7	TGTGCCACGGGGACTAGCGGGCAGAGTACCTACGAGCAGTACTTC	CATGTSGQSTYEQYF
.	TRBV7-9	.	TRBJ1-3	TGTGCCAGCAGCCTACCTAGGAGGGACTCTGGAAACACCATATATTTT	CASSLPRRDSGNTIYF
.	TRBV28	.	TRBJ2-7	TGTGCCAGCAGTTTCCCGACCGTGAGAGAGTCCTACGAGCAGTACTTC	CASSFPTVRESYEQYF
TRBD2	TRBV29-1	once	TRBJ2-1	TGCAGCGTGAGACTAGCGGTTTACAATGAGCAGTTCTTC	CSVRLAVYNEQFF
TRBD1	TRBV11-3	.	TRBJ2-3	TGTGCCAGCAGCTCGGGACAGGGAACAGATACGCAGTATTTT	CASSSGQGTDTQYF
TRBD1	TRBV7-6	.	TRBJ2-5	TGTGCCAGCAGCTTCGACGGACAGGAAGAGACCCAGTACTTC	CASSFDGQEETQYF
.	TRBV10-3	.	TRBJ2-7	TGTGCCATCAGTGAATACGCTAGCTACGAGCAGTACTTC	CAISEYASYEQYF
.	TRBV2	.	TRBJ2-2	TGTGCCAGCAGTGGACGGGGGACCCCGATCGGGGAGCTGTTTTTT	CASSGRGTPIGELFF
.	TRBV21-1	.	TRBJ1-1	TGTGCCAGCAGCAATGTTCCCCCCACTGAAGCTTTCTTT	CASSNVPPTEAFF
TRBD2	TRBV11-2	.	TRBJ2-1	TGTGCCAGCAGCCAAAAACAGACTAGCCGAGGAGATGAGCAGTTCTTC	CASSQKQTSRGDEQFF
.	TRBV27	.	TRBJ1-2	TGTGCCAGCAGGCCCACGCACAGGGTAGAGGGCTACACCTTC	CASRPTHRVEGYTF
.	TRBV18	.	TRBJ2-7	TGTGCCAGCTCACCCCTGGCGGGGGCGCCCCACGAGCAGTACTTC	CASSPLAGAPHEQYF
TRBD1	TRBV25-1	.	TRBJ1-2	TGTGCCAGCAGTGAATCCATGACAGGGAGTGGCTACACCTTC	CASSESMTGSGYTF
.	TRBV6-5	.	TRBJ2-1	TGTGCCAGCAGTTCGGGCCCTTTCCCCGACAATGAGCAGTTCTTC	CASSSGPFPDNEQFF
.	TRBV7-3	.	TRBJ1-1	TGTGCCAGCAGCCGGGGTTTGAACACTGAAGCTTTCTTT	CASSRGLNTEAFF
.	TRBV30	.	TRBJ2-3	TGTGCCTGGAGTGTAGGCCAATCGGATACGCAGTATTTT	CAWSVGQSDTQYF
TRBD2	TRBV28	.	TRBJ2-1	TGTGCCAGCAGTTTGTACGGGAGGGCCAGCGAGCAGTTCTTC	CASSLYGRASEQFF
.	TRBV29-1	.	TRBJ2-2	TGCAGCGGTGTTTATTTGGGGGAGCTGTTTTTT	CSGVYLGELFF
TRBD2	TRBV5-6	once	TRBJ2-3	TGTGCCAGCAGCTTGGGGGCGGGGGTCGCGGATACGCAGTATTTT	CASSLGAGVADTQYF
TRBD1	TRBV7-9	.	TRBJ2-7	TGTGCCAGCAGCTTAAACAGGGGGCGCGAGCAGTACTTC	CASSLNRGREQYF
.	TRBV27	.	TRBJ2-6	TGTGCCAGCGGCAGGGGTGCTGGGGCCAACGTCCTGACTTTC	CASGRGAGANVLTF